Below, 18 T cell receptor beta chains from the same sample are listed, as sequenced in a study of regulatory T cells in long-lasting Graves disease. Described time point: newly diagnosed GD, antithyroid drugs for less than 3 months. Researchers made the TCR library from RNA that was extracted from PBMCs. CDR3-region Arm-PCR and iRepertoire HTBI primers produced the TCR beta libraries. TCRdb used MiXCR to reprocess the multiplex PCR reads, holding one entry per CDR3 protein. The sample includes 350,000 to 450,000 distinct CDR3 sequences, about 15% of them seen just once. These data also formed part of another study, on T cells in Graves' hyperthyroidism and ophthalmopathy.

The material sequenced was peripheral blood mononuclear cells (PBMCs), taken at new diagnosis, from a patient treated with antithyroid drugs. All receptors derive from a woman between 25 and 40 years old with Graves disease.

This clonotype has a count of ten or more. The rearrangement joins TRBV20-1 to TRBJ2-7; a weak D match, TRBD2 (5 bases). With 6 bases removed from V and 6 bases from J, the gap between germline ends came to 18 bases. This CDR3 is built from 13 residues. Germline CDR1 is DFQATT and CDR2 is SNEGSKA (reference sequence). The CDR3 loop is CSASTNRNFEQYF. DNA of the CDR3: TGCAGTGCGTCGACTAACCGGAATTTCGAGCAGTACTTC.

This clonotype was counted ten times or more. V and J are TRBV3-1 and TRBJ1-2; possible D gene TRBD1, 5 bases. Per the germline V gene, CDR1 is LGHDT and CDR2 is YNNKEL (reference sequence). The germline V and J ends were trimmed by 3 bases and 3 bases, with 20 bases remaining between them. This CDR3 is built from 17 residues. Here the CDR3 reads CASSHRPEGLRYYGYTF. CDR3 in DNA: TGTGCCAGCAGCCACCGCCCCGAGGGACTTCGGTACTATGGCTACACCTTC.

This clonotype was observed many times. This sequence joins TRBV6-1 and TRBJ2-7, with TRBD1 matching over 7 bases. The germline V gene has CDR1 MNHNS and CDR2 SASEGT. The CDR3 consists of 15 residues. Losses at the gene ends were 5 bases for V and 3 bases for J; bases not matched to a gene: 10. CDR3 loop: CASSQPIQGDYEQYF. CDR3 in DNA: TGTGCCAGCAGTCAACCTATTCAGGGGGACTACGAGCAGTACTTC.

On this clonotype itself: A junction end diverges from the germline sequence, so it may reflect a read error. The chain is built from TRBV27 and TRBJ2-1, with TRBD1 identical over 8 bases. The length of the CDR3 is 11 residues. Germline loops: CDR1 MNHEY, CDR2 SMNVEV (reference sequence). CDR3 protein: CASSLRGQVVF. CDR3 bases: TGTGCCAGCAGTTTACGGGGACAGGTGGTCTTC.

This clonotype was observed many times. The V gene is TRBV12-3 or TRBV12-4, the J gene TRBJ2-7; TRBD2 is a possible D gene (5 bases). V lost 7 bases to trimming and J lost 4 bases, with 14 bases between them. The CDR3 covers 13 residues. CDR3 protein: CASTVGIRYEQYF. The CDR3 bases are TGTGCCAGCACGGTCGGGATACGTTACGAGCAGTACTTC.

This clonotype was counted many times. One end of the junction varies from germline; a read error may be responsible. The chain employs TRBV5-1 and TRBJ1-5, with D unclear. The CDR3 sequence is 14 residues long. The germline V gene encodes CDR1 SGHRS and CDR2 YFSETQ. CDR3 region: CASSFRGSNQPQHF. Written as DNA, the CDR3 is TGTGCCAGCAGCTTTAGAGGAAGCAATCAGCCCCAGCATTTT.

This clonotype was observed a few times. In nucleotides, the CDR3 is TGTGCCAGCAGCCAAGACAGGACCTCTGGAAACACCATATATTTT. This encodes CASSQDRTSGNTIYF. This chain joins TRBV3-1 and TRBJ1-3; D is unclear. V was clipped by 0 bases and J by 0 bases, with 6 bases between them. The CDR3 is 15 residues long. Per the germline V gene, CDR1 is LGHDT and CDR2 is YNNKEL (reference sequence).

This clonotype has only a few counts. This chain joins TRBV28 and TRBJ1-6; 7 positions match TRBD1. After removal of 0 bases from V and 8 bases from J, the junction contained 4 bases not matched to a gene. The CDR3 loop spans 15 amino acids. The germline V gene has CDR1 MDHEN and CDR2 SYDVKM. The CDR3 loop is CASSLWHRGDSPLHF. The CDR3 region has the DNA TGTGCCAGCAGTTTATGGCACAGGGGTGATTCACCCCTCCACTTT. The whole variable domain, filled in from reference TRBV28 and TRBJ1-6, reads DVKVTQSSRYLVKRTGEKVFLECVQDMDHENMFWYRQDPGLGLRLIYFSYDVKMKEKGDIPEGYSVSREKKERFSLILESASTNQTSMYLCASSLWHRGDSPLHFGNGTRLTVT.

Ten or more counts support this clonotype. The chain links TRBV6-2 or TRBV6-3 to TRBJ2-1; D remains ambiguous. Per the germline V gene, CDR1 is MNHEY and CDR2 is SVGEGT. This CDR3 is built from 15 residues. V was pared by 0 bases and J by 8 bases, with 14 bases between. The CDR3 spells CASSYSTELRYEQFF. CDR3 DNA sequence: TGTGCCAGCAGTTACTCGACGGAACTTCGGTATGAGCAGTTCTTC.

This clonotype was seen ten or more times. V is TRBV18 and J is TRBJ2-4, with a tentative D call TRBD1 (7 bases). Germline lookup yields CDR1 KGHSH and CDR2 LQKENI. Trimming removed 3 bases from V and 0 bases from J, with 12 bases in between. The CDR3 is 16 amino acids. The CDR3 sequence: CASSPTGTVAKNIQYF. DNA for the CDR3: TGTGCCAGCTCACCGACAGGGACTGTAGCCAAAAACATTCAGTACTTC.

V and J are TRBV19 and TRBJ1-5; TRBD1 might be the D (5 bases). Germline V gene lookup returns CDR1 LNHDA and CDR2 SQIVND (reference sequence). V lost 1 base to trimming and J lost 1 base, with 5 bases between them. This CDR3 spans 14 amino acids. The CDR3 sequence: CASSIGGSNQPQHF. CDR3 DNA: TGTGCCAGTAGTATAGGGGGGAGCAATCAGCCCCAGCATTTT.

This clonotype was observed many times. The gene calls are TRBV2 and TRBJ1-5, with D maybe TRBD1 (5 bases). Germline lookup yields CDR1 SNHLY and CDR2 FYNNEI. The CDR3 is 14 residues long. Trimming left V 1 base short and J 11 bases short, with 15 bases between. In DNA form, the CDR3 reads TGTGCCAGCAGTGAAGGGGGGGGAATCGGGACCCAGCATTTT. Amino acid sequence: CASSEGGGIGTQHF.

This clonotype showed up many times. The chain is built from TRBV7-9 and TRBJ2-7; D remains ambiguous. This CDR3 contains 12 residues. V lost 6 bases, J lost 4 bases, and 10 bases lay in between. Germline values: CDR1 SEHNR, CDR2 FQNEAQ (reference sequence). CDR3 sequence reads: CASRAPGYEQYF. The CDR3 coding sequence is TGTGCCAGCAGAGCGCCGGGTTACGAGCAGTACTTC.

This clonotype has at least ten counts. The chain combines TRBV13 with TRBJ2-3; D call uncertain. This CDR3 is built from 12 residues. Trimming took 5 bases from V and 5 from J, leaving 8 bases between them. The germline gives CDR1 PRHDT, CDR2 FYEKMQ (reference sequence). The DNA for the CDR3 is TGTGCCAGCAGCCTCCATAAAGATACGCAGTATTTT. Translated, it gives CASSLHKDTQYF.

This clonotype was counted ten times or more. The chain joins TRBV12-3 or TRBV12-4 to TRBJ2-2; a possible D gene is TRBD1 (6 bases). Trimming shortened V by 1 base and J by 2 bases, and 8 bases separated the two germline ends. The CDR3 contains 15 residues. This CDR3 reads CASSLGQANTGELFF. The DNA of the CDR3 is TGTGCCAGCAGTTTAGGACAGGCTAACACCGGGGAGCTGTTTTTT.

The DNA of the CDR3 is TGTGCCAGCAGTTACGTGGGACTAGCGGGAGGAGATACGCAGTATTTT. It specifies CASSYVGLAGGDTQYF. The gene calls are TRBV6-9 and TRBJ2-3; TRBD2 agrees at 15 bases. CDR3 length: 16 amino acids. The junction had 3 bases not matched to a gene; V was cut back by 3 bases and J by 5 bases. Germline-derived CDR1 and CDR2 are MNHGY and SVAAGI.

This clonotype came up many times. This chain links TRBV7-9 with TRBJ1-1; TRBD1 aligns across 7 bases. With 8 bases clipped from V and 1 base from J, the junction kept 22 bases outside the gene matches. CDR3 length: 19 residues. Germline CDR1 and CDR2: SEHNR and FQNEAQ (reference sequence). CDR3 sequence reads: CASEKGGYSNRGENTEAFF. The CDR3 DNA sequence: TGTGCCAGCGAGAAGGGAGGGTACAGCAACAGGGGCGAGAACACTGAAGCTTTCTTT.

Many counts were recorded for this clonotype. One end of the junction fails to match germline, which may point to a read error. The chain joins TRBV11-2 to TRBJ2-7; possibly TRBD1 for D (7 bases). Germline values: CDR1 SGHAT, CDR2 FQNNGV. The CDR3 consists of 15 residues. This CDR3 reads CASSQAAGQWYEQYF. The CDR3 DNA sequence: TGCGCCAGCAGCCAAGCCGCGGGACAGTGGTACGAGCAGTACTTC.